This T cell receptor (beta chain) was observed in a study of OX40 agonist ivuxolimab in advanced cancers. The study in broad terms: Ivuxolimab was an agonistic, fully human IgG2 monoclonal antibody directed against OX40 (CD134), a costimulatory receptor. Partial responses were achieved by three dose-escalation patients, of whom one had hepatocellular carcinoma and two had cutaneous melanoma. Peripheral TCRbeta sequencing aimed to test whether ivuxolimab altered TCR sequence diversity and caused clonal T-cell expansion. Intravenous ivuxolimab was administered to patients every 2 weeks at six dose levels: 0.01, 0.1, 0.3, 1.5, 3 and 10 mg/kg. The paper reports the monotherapy dose-escalation portion (N = 52 patients) of the phase I ivuxolimab trial. Of the approximately 53 patients in dose escalation, about 20 had hepatocellular carcinoma, roughly 15 had melanoma, 9 had renal cell carcinoma and 9 had head and neck cancer. In the dose-escalation cohort, around four fifths of patients were male, and the mean age was 60 years with a range of roughly 20 to 79. Prior anti-PD-1, anti-PD-L1 or anti-CTLA-4 therapy was permitted, and checkpoint inhibitors had been received by about 44% of dose-escalation patients. Overall study outcomes, separate from this receptor: Which antigens the clonally expanded peripheral T cells were specific for was not determined. At doses from 0.1 to 3.0 mg/kg, clonal expansion was seen in both CD4+ and CD8+ blood T cells between baseline and week 6. Partial responders in the 0.1-3.0 mg/kg groups had among the lowest normalized peripheral clonal expansion, especially among CD8+ T cells. Low levels of normalized T-cell clonal expansion were also seen in some nonresponding patients. After ivuxolimab, expanded clones were on average more numerous among CD8+ T cells than among CD4+ T cells.

Notes on this clone: This receptor's antigen is unknown. Base qualities were left out, and no much larger clone turns up one base away.

The trial excluded patients who had a history of autoimmune disease or were on systemic immunosuppression. Peripheral blood for TCR sequencing was collected from all dose cohorts at baseline, on cycle 4 day 1, and on cycle 7 day 1. Samples came from an open-label, multicenter, first-in-human phase I dose-escalation trial of ivuxolimab. Adults with locally advanced or metastatic melanoma, renal cell, hepatocellular, or head and neck squamous cell carcinoma were enrolled in the trial. Before TCR sequencing, CD4+ T cells and CD8+ T cells from peripheral blood were sorted into separate populations. To sequence the TCRbeta CDR3 region, genomic DNA was isolated from the sorted cells. TCRbeta CDR3 regions were sequenced using the immunoSEQ Assay. Not all clones reach the TCRdb copy of this immuneACCESS table, which keeps in-frame sequences only. Checked studies attribute under half of the gap to unresolved V genes and leave the rest unexplained. Present in this sample are about 120,000 clones, approximately 92% of which were seen just once. The top ten clones comprise 0.55% of the sample.

The TCR sequence derives from an adult with an advanced solid tumor such as melanoma, head and neck, liver or kidney cancer. The sequencing here drew on CD4+ or CD8+ T cells sorted from blood, taken in a trial of the OX40 agonist ivuxolimab.

At the DNA level, the sequence is TGCGCCAGCAGGTACGGGACAGTTAATGAAAAACTGTTTTTT. This gives the protein CASRYGTVNEKLFF. The chain is made from TRBV5-1 and TRBJ1-4, with 7 bases aligning to TRBD1. V is cut back by 5 bases and J by 4 bases, with 5 bases in the junction unmatched. CDR1 and CDR2 are read off the germline V gene as SGHRS and YFSETQ. The CDR3 has 14 amino acids, counting the end cysteine and phenylalanine. The kept DNA is CDR3 alone, 42 bases in frame from the first base. Reference TRBV5-1 and TRBJ1-4 genes cover what lies past the CDR3, so the full variable domain is KAGVTQTPRYLIKTRGQQVTLSCSPISGHRSVSWYQQTPGQGLQFLFEYFSETQRNKGNFPGRFSGRQFSNSRSEMNVSTLELGDSALYLCASRYGTVNEKLFFGSGTQLSVL.